This T cell receptor beta chain was documented in a study of identical twins' blood T cells. The three twin pairs were reared together, likely meeting the same infections. Each TCR cDNA library carried sample-specific barcodes on both ends. TCRdb re-analysed the 5' RACE reads in MiXCR, keeping a single row per CDR3 protein. The sample yields about 370,000 distinct CDR3 sequences, about 28% seen once. Trimming took off 2 bases at V and 4 bases at J, with 9 bases between the two ends. The CDR3 is 14 amino acids. Germline V gene sequence: CDR1 MNHEY, CDR2 SVGEGT. The chain employs TRBV6-2 or TRBV6-3 and TRBJ2-1; D is unclear. The source is a woman aged 18-50 years in good health. The source material was PBMCs. For the CDR3, the DNA is TGTGCCAGCAGTTACCAGACCCGATACAATGAGCAGTTCTTC. Its protein product is CASSYQTRYNEQFF.